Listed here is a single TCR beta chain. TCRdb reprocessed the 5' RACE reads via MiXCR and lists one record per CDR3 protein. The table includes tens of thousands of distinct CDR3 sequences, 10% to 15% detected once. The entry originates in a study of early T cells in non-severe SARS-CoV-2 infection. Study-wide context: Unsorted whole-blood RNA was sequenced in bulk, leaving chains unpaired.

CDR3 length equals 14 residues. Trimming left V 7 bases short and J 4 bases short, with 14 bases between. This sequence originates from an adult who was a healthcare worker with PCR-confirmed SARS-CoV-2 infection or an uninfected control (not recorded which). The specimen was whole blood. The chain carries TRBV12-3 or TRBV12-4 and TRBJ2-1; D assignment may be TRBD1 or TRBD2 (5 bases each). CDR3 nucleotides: TGTGCCAGCAAAACCGGGACCTCGTACAATGAGCAGTTCTTC. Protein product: CASKTGTSYNEQFF.